These T cell receptor beta chains were read from a single sample in a study of T-cell reconstitution after alpha-beta-depleted transplantation in children. TCRdb re-analysed the PCR reads in MiXCR, keeping a single row per CDR3 protein. The table records roughly 45,000 distinct CDR3 sequences, about a tenth of them present only once. Source: PBMCs, mostly from graft donor cells, taken 60 days after TCRalphabeta/CD19-depleted stem cell transplant. All receptors derive from a male patient aged 2 to 9 who had a stem cell transplant for chronic granulomatous disease, so the T cells may come from the graft donor. Each CDR3 is given with its conserved first and last residue. The D gene is left open where the match is weak. Size is stated for part of the rows, as once, few or many counts, or as a class when the clone is expanded.

v_gene	j_gene	abundance	d_gene	CDR3nt	CDR3aa
TRBV7-3	TRBJ2-2	few	NA	TGTGCCAGCAGCCAAGGGGGGGCCACCGGGGAGCTGTTTTTT	CASSQGGATGELFF
TRBV6-5	TRBJ1-3	NA	NA	TGTGCCAGCAGTTACCCCTGGACAGTCTCTGGAAACACCATATATTTT	CASSYPWTVSGNTIYF
TRBV20-1	TRBJ2-1	many	TRBD2	TGCAGTGCTAGAGTGACGGGAGGGCCGAATGAGCAGTTCTTC	CSARVTGGPNEQFF
TRBV2	TRBJ1-3	many	NA	TGTGCCAGCAAAGGCAGCGTTAGCTCTGGAAACACCATATATTTT	CASKGSVSSGNTIYF
TRBV7-8	TRBJ2-3	many	NA	TGTGCCAGCAGCTTAGACAGGATCACAGATACGCAGTATTTT	CASSLDRITDTQYF
TRBV27	TRBJ2-2	many	TRBD2	TGTGCCAGCAGTTTTGGTACTAGCGGGACCGGGGAGCTGTTTTTT	CASSFGTSGTGELFF
TRBV12-3/TRBV12-4	TRBJ1-3	NA	NA	TGTGCCAGCAGCCTCCAGGGAAACCCCATATATTTT	CASSLQGNPIYF
TRBV5-4	TRBJ2-1	NA	NA	TGTGCCAGCAGCTTGGAGAGTAGCCGGAATGAGCAGTTCTTC	CASSLESSRNEQFF
TRBV12-3/TRBV12-4	TRBJ1-4	NA	TRBD1	TGTGCCAGCAGTAGGGGACAGAGGGAAAAACTGTTTTTT	CASSRGQREKLFF
TRBV13	TRBJ2-3	many	NA	TGTGCCAGCAGCTTAGGCCTAACCGGGAGATTCTCGACAGATACGCAGTATTTT	CASSLGLTGRFSTDTQYF
TRBV20-1	TRBJ1-5	few	TRBD1	TGCAGTGCTAGAGATCAGGAGGGGGCGGATAGTCAGCCCCAGCATTTT	CSARDQEGADSQPQHF
TRBV20-1	TRBJ2-1	many	TRBD2	TGCAGTGCTAGAGATCGGCGCAGACTAGCGGGGCTCGGCAATGAGCAGTTCTTC	CSARDRRRLAGLGNEQFF
TRBV7-9	TRBJ1-2	few	NA	TGTGCCAGCAGCCTGACCTCCAGGGATGGCTACACCTTC	CASSLTSRDGYTF
TRBV3-1	TRBJ2-1	many	TRBD2	TGTGCCAGCAGCCAAGATAGCGGACTAGCGGGTGTGGACTCCTACAATGAGCAGTTCTTC	CASSQDSGLAGVDSYNEQFF
TRBV20-1	TRBJ2-1	many	NA	TGCAGTGCTAGCCTCCCCGGGGTAGACAATGAGCAGTTCTTC	CSASLPGVDNEQFF
TRBV3-1	TRBJ2-2	NA	TRBD2	TGTGCCAGCAGCCCCTCTAGCGGGAGGGGGGGTTTCGGCGGGGAGCTGTTTTTT	CASSPSSGRGGFGGELFF
TRBV20-1	TRBJ1-1	large	NA	TGCAGTGCTAGAACGACCGATCAGGGGATAGACACTGAAGCTTTCTTT	CSARTTDQGIDTEAFF
TRBV6-5	TRBJ2-5	many	TRBD2	TGTGCCAGCAGTTCAGTAGGGACTAGCGGGAGAGGGGGGGGGACCCAGTACTTC	CASSSVGTSGRGGGTQYF
TRBV28	TRBJ1-1	many	TRBD1	TGTGCCAGCAGGACGGGACAGGGTCGGGCTTTCTTT	CASRTGQGRAFF
TRBV20-1	TRBJ2-1	many	NA	TGCAGTGCTAACGAGGGGTGGTTGTCCTACAATGAGCAGTTCTTC	CSANEGWLSYNEQFF
TRBV6-2/TRBV6-3	TRBJ2-1	many	TRBD1	TGTGCCAGCAGCGACGGACAGGTACACTACAATGAGCAGTTCTTC	CASSDGQVHYNEQFF
TRBV4-1	TRBJ2-3	many	TRBD2	TGCGCCAGCAGCCAAGATTCTAGCGGGCTCACAGATACGCAGTATTTT	CASSQDSSGLTDTQYF
TRBV21-1	TRBJ1-5	many	NA	TGTGCCAGCAGCAAAGGGACAGGGGGCAATCAGCCCCAGCATTTT	CASSKGTGGNQPQHF
TRBV6-5	TRBJ2-3	many	NA	TGTGCCAGCAGTTACTCGTTGGTAGCAAACCCAGATACGCAGTATTTT	CASSYSLVANPDTQYF
TRBV20-1	TRBJ1-3	few	NA	TGCAGTGCTACGGGGAGGGGAAACACCATATATTTT	CSATGRGNTIYF
TRBV14	TRBJ2-1	many	TRBD1	TGTGCCAGCAGCCAAGCGACAGGGGGCAATGAGCAGTTCTTC	CASSQATGGNEQFF
TRBV5-1	TRBJ2-7	many	TRBD2	TGCGCCAGCAGCTTTGGACTAGCGGGAGTGTTTAGGGACGAGCAGTACTTC	CASSFGLAGVFRDEQYF
TRBV29-1	TRBJ2-1	many	NA	TGCAGCGTAGCAGGGAGCGGATTCTACAATGAGCAGTTCTTC	CSVAGSGFYNEQFF
TRBV20-1	TRBJ2-7	many	TRBD2	TGCAGTGCTGGGGGGGGGTACGAGCAGTACTTC	CSAGGGYEQYF
TRBV20-1	TRBJ1-6	many	NA	TGCAGTGCTCTAGAGAGGGTGGCAGGCAATTCACCCCTCCACTTT	CSALERVAGNSPLHF
TRBV7-9	TRBJ2-7	many	TRBD2	TGTGCCAGCAGCTTATCCCGCGGGAGGTCCCACGAGCAGTACTTC	CASSLSRGRSHEQYF
TRBV20-1	TRBJ2-2	many	NA	TGCAGTGCTAGAGCCAAGGCAGCCGGGGAGCTGTTTTTT	CSARAKAAGELFF
TRBV29-1	TRBJ2-7	many	TRBD2	TGCAGCGTTGAAGCAAGCCTACCTAGTCGGGGGGTCTACGAGCAGTACTTC	CSVEASLPSRGVYEQYF
TRBV29-1	TRBJ2-1	many	TRBD1	TGCAGCGTTGTGTCGTTGCAGGGGGTTAACAATGAGCAGTTCTTC	CSVVSLQGVNNEQFF
TRBV5-1	TRBJ1-1	once	NA	TGCGCCAGCAGCCGGGGACGGAACACTGAAGCTTTCTTT	CASSRGRNTEAFF
TRBV18	TRBJ2-1	NA	TRBD2	TGTGCCAGCTCACCGAGCGGGAGGGCCGACAATGAGCAGTTCTTC	CASSPSGRADNEQFF
TRBV2	TRBJ2-3	NA	NA	TGTGCCAGCAGTGGGGGTCTATTCTCCCCCACAGATACGCAGTATTTT	CASSGGLFSPTDTQYF
TRBV27	TRBJ2-7	many	NA	TGTGCCAGCAGTTTATCAGGTTCCTACGAGCAGTACTTC	CASSLSGSYEQYF
TRBV5-1	TRBJ1-1	many	TRBD1	TGCGCCAGCAGCTCCTACAGGGGAGCAGGGACTGAAGCTTTCTTT	CASSSYRGAGTEAFF